The 10 T cell receptor beta chains in this list originate from one sample, sequenced in a study of blood T cell repertoires in COVID-19. Libraries were prepared by immunoSEQ multiplex PCR; TCRdb keeps only in-frame clonotypes and omits some of them. The sample has approximately 250,000 clones, roughly 88% seen once. Sequencing used peripheral blood. These receptors all stem from a woman in her 70s with COVID-19, enrolled during active disease.

This rearrangement joins TRBV24-1 to TRBJ2-2, with D perhaps matching TRBD1 (6 bases). In germline, CDR1 is KGHDR, CDR2 SFDVKD. Trimming shortened V by 5 bases and J by 3 bases, and 15 bases separated the two germline ends. There are 16 residues in the CDR3. CDR3 loop: CATSGLQGSDTGELFF. CDR3 coding DNA: TGTGCCACCAGTGGTTTACAGGGTTCGGACACCGGGGAGCTGTTTTTT.

The chain recombines TRBV30 with TRBJ2-7; 7 bases align to TRBD2. The CDR3 is 13 residues long. Germline V lookup: CDR1 GTSNPN, CDR2 SVGIG (reference sequence). V was pared by 0 bases and J by 6 bases, with 5 bases of the junction left unmatched. The CDR3 nucleotides read TGTGCCTGGAGTGTACGGCGGGAGTCCGAGCAGTACTTC. It encodes CAWSVRRESEQYF.

The chain uses TRBV19 and TRBJ1-3; 7 bases are shared with TRBD1. The J segment lost 4 bases and the V segment lost 7 bases, leaving 7 bases of the junction unmatched. CDR3 length: 14 amino acids. CDR1 and CDR2 (germline): LNHDA, SQIVND (reference sequence). Here the CDR3 reads CASNQQGNGNTIYF. The DNA of the CDR3 is TGTGCCAGTAACCAACAGGGGAACGGAAACACCATATATTTT.

The chain couples TRBV6-5 to TRBJ2-7; TRBD1 agrees at 9 bases. This CDR3 is 15 amino acids long. CDR1 and CDR2 (germline): MNHEY, SVGAGI. The V and J ends lost 6 bases and 4 bases, in that order; junction bases with no gene match: 10. This CDR3 reads CASRHEDRGSYEQYF. For the CDR3, the DNA is TGTGCCAGCAGACACGAGGACAGGGGTTCTTACGAGCAGTACTTC.

The J gene is TRBJ2-7, the V gene TRBV11-2; possible D gene TRBD1, 6 bases. The ends were cut back, 6 bases at V and 2 bases at J, with 14 bases in the middle. Germline V CDR1 and CDR2: SGHAT, FQNNGV. This CDR3 is 14 amino acids long. The CDR3 DNA reads as TGTGCCAGCAGATCTACAGGGAGTACCTACGAGCAGTACTTC. Residues: CASRSTGSTYEQYF.

V and J are TRBV30 and TRBJ1-6; 8 bases fit TRBD1. V was pared by 5 bases and J by 8 bases, with 5 bases of the junction left unmatched. From germline, CDR1 is GTSNPN and CDR2 SVGIG (reference sequence). This CDR3 is built from 13 residues. Here the CDR3 reads CAWVDRVDSPLHF. The CDR3, as DNA: TGTGCCTGGGTGGACAGGGTTGATTCACCCCTCCACTTT.

The chain carries TRBV7-2 and TRBJ1-5, with D tentatively TRBD1 (5 bases). Germline CDR1 SGHTA, CDR2 FQGNSA. This CDR3 comprises 13 residues. V lost 5 bases to trimming and J lost 6 bases, with 11 bases between them. The CDR3, as DNA: TGTGCCAGCAGCCAGGGTGAAGGTCAGCCCCAGCATTTT. Protein product: CASSQGEGQPQHF.

V gene TRBV11-3 combines with J gene TRBJ2-7, with 7 bases identical to TRBD1. CDR3 length: 14 residues. V dropped 0 bases and J dropped 6; count of bases not matched to a gene: 5. Germline V gene sequence: CDR1 SGHNT, CDR2 YENEEA. CDR3 region: CASSLDPRGLEQYF. The CDR3 nucleotides are TGTGCCAGCAGCTTAGATCCAAGGGGGCTCGAGCAGTACTTC. Based on the CDR3 plus reference TRBV11-3 and TRBJ2-7, the full variable domain is EAGVVQSPRYKIIEKKQPVAFWCNPISGHNTLYWYLQNLGQGPELLIRYENEEAVDDSQLPKDRFSAERLKGVDSTLKIQPAELGDSAVYLCASSLDPRGLEQYFGPGTRLTVT.

The V gene is TRBV6-6, the J gene TRBJ2-2, with 7 positions matching TRBD2. The CDR3 runs to 14 residues. The germline CDR1 and CDR2 sequences are MNHNY and SVGAGI (reference sequence). V lost 8 bases to trimming and J lost 7 bases; unmatched junction nucleotides: 10. In DNA form, the CDR3 reads TGTGCCAGCGATGTTACTAGCGCCGGCGGGGAGCTGTTTTTT. Translated: CASDVTSAGGELFF.

The chain carries TRBV27 and TRBJ2-6, with D unclear. Germline loops: CDR1 MNHEY, CDR2 SMNVEV (reference sequence). The CDR3 covers 15 residues. Trimming left V 3 bases short and J 2 bases short, with 8 bases between. The CDR3 protein is CASSFRGAGANVLTF. As DNA, the CDR3 is TGTGCCAGCAGTTTTCGAGGAGCTGGGGCCAACGTCCTGACTTTC.